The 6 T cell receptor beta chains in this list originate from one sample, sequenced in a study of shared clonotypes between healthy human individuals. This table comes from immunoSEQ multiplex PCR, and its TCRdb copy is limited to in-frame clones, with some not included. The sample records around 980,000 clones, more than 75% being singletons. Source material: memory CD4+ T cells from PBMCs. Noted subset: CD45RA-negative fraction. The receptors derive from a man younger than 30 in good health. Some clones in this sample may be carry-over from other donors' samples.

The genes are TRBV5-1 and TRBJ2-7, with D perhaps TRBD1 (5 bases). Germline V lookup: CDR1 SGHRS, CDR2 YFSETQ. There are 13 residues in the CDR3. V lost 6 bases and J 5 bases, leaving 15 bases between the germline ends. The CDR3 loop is CASTQGLGDEQYF. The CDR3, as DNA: TGCGCCAGCACCCAGGGCCTAGGGGACGAGCAGTACTTC.

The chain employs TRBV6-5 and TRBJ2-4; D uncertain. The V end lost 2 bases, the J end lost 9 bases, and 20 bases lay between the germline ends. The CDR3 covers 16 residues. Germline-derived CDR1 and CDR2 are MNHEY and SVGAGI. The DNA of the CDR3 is TGTGCCAGCAGTTACACCCGACAAAGTTCGAAGTCCATTCAGTACTTC. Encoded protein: CASSYTRQSSKSIQYF.

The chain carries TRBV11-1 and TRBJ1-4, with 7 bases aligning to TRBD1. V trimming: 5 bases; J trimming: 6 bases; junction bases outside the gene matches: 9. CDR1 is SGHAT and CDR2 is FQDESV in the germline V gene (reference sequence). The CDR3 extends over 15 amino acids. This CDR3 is CASSLGRGRDEKLFF. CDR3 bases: TGTGCCAGCAGCCTCGGGAGGGGGCGCGATGAAAAACTGTTTTTT.

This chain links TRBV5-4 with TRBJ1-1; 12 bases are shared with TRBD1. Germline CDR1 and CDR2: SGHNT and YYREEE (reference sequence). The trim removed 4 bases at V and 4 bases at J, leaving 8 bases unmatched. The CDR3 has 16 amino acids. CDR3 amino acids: CASSQGDRGRGTEAFF. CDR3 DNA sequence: TGTGCCAGCAGCCAGGGGGACAGGGGGCGAGGCACTGAAGCTTTCTTT.

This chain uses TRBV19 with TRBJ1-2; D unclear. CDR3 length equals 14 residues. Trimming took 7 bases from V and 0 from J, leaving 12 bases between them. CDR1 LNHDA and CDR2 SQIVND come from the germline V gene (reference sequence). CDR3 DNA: TGTGCCAGTACTGGCACAGTAGCTAACTATGGCTACACCTTC. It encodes CASTGTVANYGYTF.

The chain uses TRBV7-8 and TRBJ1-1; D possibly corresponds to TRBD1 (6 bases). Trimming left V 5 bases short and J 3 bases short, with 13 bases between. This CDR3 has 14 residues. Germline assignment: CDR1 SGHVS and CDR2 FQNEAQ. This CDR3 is CASSSRGADTEAFF. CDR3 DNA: TGTGCCAGCAGCAGTAGGGGGGCGGACACTGAAGCTTTCTTT.